Presented here are 18 T cell receptor beta chains from one specimen sequenced in a study of T cell responses to AZD1222 COVID-19 vaccine. Produced via immunoSEQ multiplex PCR; TCRdb's table is partial and in-frame only. This sample has some 150,000 clones, with over 80% found just once. The sample consisted of peripheral blood, taken 28 days after the second dose of the MenACWY control vaccine. All receptors come from an adult who received the MenACWY meningococcal vaccine as a control.

The rearrangement joins TRBV30 to TRBJ2-1; 7 positions agree with TRBD2. This CDR3 contains 15 residues. CDR1 is GTSNPN, CDR2 SVGIG, per germline (reference sequence). The V and J ends lost 4 bases and 4 bases, in that order; junction bases with no gene match: 10. CDR3 coding DNA: TGTGCCTGGACCCCTCTAGCGGCTCATTACAATGAGCAGTTCTTC. Its translation: CAWTPLAAHYNEQFF.

The genes are TRBV18 and TRBJ1-5; TRBD1 might be the D (5 bases). The ends were cut back, 2 bases at V and 5 bases at J, with 16 bases in the middle. CDR1 and CDR2 (germline): KGHSH, LQKENI. This CDR3 is built from 16 residues. CDR3 coding DNA: TGTGCCAGCTCACCATTCCGGGGCAGGGATCATCAGCCCCAGCATTTT. This codes for CASSPFRGRDHQPQHF.

This chain connects TRBV27 to TRBJ2-5; D may be TRBD2 (7 bases). V shed 0 bases and J shed 4 bases, with 9 bases lying between them. The CDR3 totals 14 residues. CDR1 and CDR2 (germline): MNHEY, SMNVEV (reference sequence). The CDR3 sequence is CASSLSGGRETQYF. As DNA, the CDR3 is TGTGCCAGCAGTTTATCGGGGGGGCGAGAGACCCAGTACTTC.

The chain joins TRBV29-1 to TRBJ1-2; D may be TRBD1 (5 bases). Trimming left V 4 bases short and J 8 bases short, with 11 bases between. The CDR3 has 11 amino acids. Germline V lookup: CDR1 SQVTM, CDR2 ANQGSEA. CDR3 in DNA: TGCAGCGTTGGGTGGACACCGGGCTACACCTTC. Translation: CSVGWTPGYTF.

The V and J genes are TRBV27 and TRBJ2-1; tentatively, D is TRBD2 (7 bases). CDR1 and CDR2 from the germline V gene are MNHEY and SMNVEV (reference sequence). This CDR3 comprises 12 residues. Trimming removed 10 bases at V and 7 bases at J, with 14 bases between. CDR3 region: CAIGGATNEQFF. The CDR3 coding sequence is TGTGCCATAGGGGGGGCGACTAATGAGCAGTTCTTC.

This chain links TRBV28 with TRBJ2-3; D perhaps matches TRBD2 (6 bases). With 6 bases removed from V and 14 bases from J, the gap between germline ends came to 18 bases. The CDR3 totals 12 residues. Germline V CDR1 and CDR2: MDHEN, SYDVKM. In nucleotides, the CDR3 is TGTGCCAGCAGCCACCGGGACTCAAAAAGGTATTTT. Its protein is CASSHRDSKRYF.

V and J are TRBV7-9 and TRBJ2-7; 8 bases align to TRBD1. The V gene's germline CDR1 is SEHNR and CDR2 FQNEAQ (reference sequence). The CDR3 runs to 18 residues. V gave up 1 base and J gave up 2 bases; unmatched junction bases: 13. The CDR3 DNA is TGTGCCAGCAGCTTAGGGACAGGGCAGGGTTTCCGCCCCTACGAGCAGTACTTC. Protein sequence: CASSLGTGQGFRPYEQYF. The full variable domain, in which reference TRBV7-9 and TRBJ2-7 provide the parts outside the CDR3, is DTGVSQNPRHKITKRGQNVTFRCDPISEHNRLYWYRQTLGQGPEFLTYFQNEAQLEKSRLLSDRFSAERPKGSFSTLEIQRTEQGDSAMYLCASSLGTGQGFRPYEQYFGPGTRLTVT.

This clone was observed a handful of times. The V call is TRBV20-1, the J call TRBJ2-7, with D unresolved. The germline CDR1 and CDR2 sequences are DFQATT and SNEGSKA (reference sequence). The V and J ends lost 6 bases and 3 bases respectively, with 9 bases between them. The CDR3 is made up of 11 amino acids. CDR3 sequence (DNA): TGCAGTGCAACGGACCGCTACGAGCAGTACTTC. Its protein product is CSATDRYEQYF.

With regard to this clone: Different DNA sequences within this sample yield the same CDR3. This sequence joins TRBV6-5 and TRBJ1-5; D not resolved. The V and J ends lost 0 bases and 6 bases respectively, with 6 bases between them. The V gene's germline CDR1 is MNHEY and CDR2 SVGAGI. This CDR3 spans 13 amino acids. In nucleotides, the CDR3 is TGTGCCAGCAGTTACTCGCGAGGTCAGCCCCAGCATTTT. Protein: CASSYSRGQPQHF.

In its sample, this clone was seen once. The V gene is TRBV5-1, the J gene TRBJ1-1; unclear D gene. Per the germline V gene, CDR1 is SGHRS and CDR2 is YFSETQ. V lost 2 bases and J lost 0, with 8 bases in between. The CDR3 has 14 residues. The CDR3 sequence is CASSLEGMNTEAFF. In DNA form, the CDR3 reads TGCGCCAGCAGCTTAGAAGGGATGAACACTGAAGCTTTCTTT.

The chain employs TRBV10-1 and TRBJ2-2, with D perhaps TRBD2 (6 bases). Germline assignment: CDR1 WNHNN and CDR2 SYGVQD (reference sequence). Trimming removed 6 bases at V and 1 base at J, with 9 bases between. The CDR3 is 14 residues long. For the CDR3, the DNA is TGCGCCAGCAGACCGGGACTGAACACCGGGGAGCTGTTTTTT. Its protein product is CASRPGLNTGELFF.

V usage is TRBV7-6 and J usage is TRBJ2-7; a possible D gene is TRBD1 (5 bases). Germline values: CDR1 SGHVS, CDR2 FNYEAQ. The CDR3 extends over 15 amino acids. Between the trimmed V and J ends, which lost 0 bases and 2 bases, there was a span of 11 bases. The CDR3 here is CASSLAARDTYEQYF. The CDR3 DNA reads TGTGCCAGCAGCTTAGCGGCCAGGGATACCTACGAGCAGTACTTC.

This clone occurred once. CDR3 DNA sequence: TGTGCCAGCAGTTCCGGGTCTCCAGCCGACGAGCAGTACTTC. The encoded protein is CASSSGSPADEQYF. The rearrangement links TRBV28 to TRBJ2-7; D is unclear. Trimming took 4 bases from V and 5 from J, leaving 15 bases between them. The CDR3 length is 14 residues. Germline CDR1 is MDHEN and CDR2 is SYDVKM.

Only a few counts were recorded for this clone. The chain uses TRBV5-8 and TRBJ2-7; 8 bases fit TRBD2. Germline-derived CDR1 and CDR2 are SGHTS and YDEGEE. V was clipped by 4 bases and J by 3 bases; unmatched bases: 9. This CDR3 contains 15 residues. CDR3 in amino acids: CASSLELAAVYEQYF. CDR3 coding DNA: TGTGCCAGCAGCCTCGAACTAGCGGCAGTCTACGAGCAGTACTTC.

The V and J genes are TRBV7-9 and TRBJ2-5; TRBD1 matches at 8 bases. This CDR3 region has 15 residues. The V gene end was trimmed by 3 bases and the J gene end by 5 bases; junction bases not matched to a gene: 8. The germline V gene encodes CDR1 SEHNR and CDR2 FQNEAQ (reference sequence). CDR3 loop: CASSFFQGARETQYF. The CDR3 DNA reads TGTGCCAGCAGCTTTTTTCAGGGGGCGCGGGAGACCCAGTACTTC.

As regards this clone: The sample carries other DNA sequences with the same CDR3. V is TRBV20-1 and J is TRBJ2-7; D is unresolved. CDR1 and CDR2 (germline): DFQATT, SNEGSKA (reference sequence). The CDR3 covers 11 residues. Trimming removed 5 bases from V and 2 bases from J, with 7 bases in between. In nucleotides, the CDR3 is TGCAGTGCTCCCTCCCCCTACGAGCAGTACTTC. This codes for CSAPSPYEQYF.

The chain links TRBV7-2 to TRBJ2-1; TRBD1 matches at 10 bases. The CDR3 runs to 16 residues. CDR1 SGHTA and CDR2 FQGNSA come from the germline V gene. Germline trimming cut 1 base from V and 8 bases from J; bases unmatched to any gene: 8. DNA for the CDR3: TGTGCCAGCAGCTTAGACCGGGACAGGGGAGGAGATGAGCAGTTCTTC. Amino acid sequence: CASSLDRDRGGDEQFF.

This clone was seen once. The gene calls are TRBV28 and TRBJ1-1; 10 nucleotides line up with TRBD1. Trimming took 7 bases from V and 0 from J; bases not matched to a gene: 8. Germline V gene sequence: CDR1 MDHEN, CDR2 SYDVKM. The CDR3 runs to 16 residues. CDR3 DNA sequence: TGTGCCAGCATATCCGGGACAGGGGTCATGAACACTGAAGCTTTCTTT. Protein sequence: CASISGTGVMNTEAFF.